This entry concerns a single T cell receptor beta chain. The sample is drawn from a study of blood T cell repertoires in COVID-19. Per the original data handling: Nucleated cell counts were estimated from reference gene primer amplification. The method was immunoSEQ multiplex PCR; TCRdb's version includes in-frame clones alone and lacks a portion of them. V, J and clone size are those of that table, while D and trimming were read from the DNA. The data hold about 33,000 clones, with about 85% observed a single time. CDR1 is SGHNT, CDR2 YYREEE, per germline (reference sequence). The V gene end was trimmed by 0 bases and the J gene end by 8 bases; junction bases not matched to a gene: 10. This CDR3 spans 15 amino acids.

Input material: peripheral blood. The chain has TRBV5-4 and TRBJ1-2, with 7 bases lining up with TRBD1. The receptor was derived from a human donor in a cohort sampled during active COVID-19. CDR3 in amino acids: CASSLGQGSLYGYTF. In DNA, the CDR3 is TGTGCCAGCAGCTTGGGACAGGGATCTTTGTACGGCTACACCTTC.